This T cell receptor (beta chain) was documented in a study of cytomegalovirus exposure and HLA in healthy donors. Study-wide points: Some TCR beta chains (about 170 of them) were listed as cytomegalovirus-associated.

The CDR3 is 15 amino acids. Per germline, CDR1 SGDLS and CDR2 YYNGEE. The V end lost 3 bases, the J end lost 8 bases, and 20 bases lay between the germline ends. The study ran its PCR with 60 Vbeta and 13 Jbeta primers. In the original processing: A follow-up analysis tallied around 80 million unique TCR beta chains, roughly 11 million shared. Libraries were prepared by immunoSEQ multiplex PCR; TCRdb keeps only in-frame clonotypes and omits some of them. Clonal size and the V and J genes are those of that table, whereas D and trimming came from the DNA. The sample holds 75,000 to 90,000 clones, more than 60% seen once. A remark on this clone: Its antigen is undetermined.

Unrecorded immune exposures were likely, despite nominal health at sampling. V gene TRBV9 combines with J gene TRBJ1-2; D gene unclear. Sequenced material: PBMCs. The receptor was derived from a male donor in good health and CMV-seropositive. Here the CDR3 reads CASSAHSSPSRGYTF. The CDR3 DNA sequence: TGTGCCAGCAGCGCCCACTCTTCGCCCTCTAGGGGCTACACCTTC.